This TCR beta chain was profiled in a study of spatial heterogeneity in lung cancer. The time point is: sample taken at primary tumor resection. Whole RNA from tumor, nontumor lung or frozen PBMC was sequenced unsorted. In this sample, this clonotype turned up many times. TCRdb reanalysed the 5' RACE reads using MiXCR and keeps one entry per CDR3 protein. The sample lists tens of thousands of distinct CDR3 sequences; 3.5% to 5.5% were seen once. The germline gives CDR1 MNHEY, CDR2 SMNVEV (reference sequence). This CDR3 has 17 amino acids. Trimming cost V 3 bases and J 3 bases, with 20 bases left between them.

This receptor was obtained from a male donor with early-stage non-small cell lung cancer. This specimen was PBMCs, taken at surgery. The rearrangement links TRBV27 to TRBJ1-1; tentative D call: TRBD1 (5 bases). The CDR3 nucleotides are TGTGCCAGCAGTTTCTCCTTCACAGGCGTGGTGGACACTGAAGCTTTCTTT. Encoded protein: CASSFSFTGVVDTEAFF.